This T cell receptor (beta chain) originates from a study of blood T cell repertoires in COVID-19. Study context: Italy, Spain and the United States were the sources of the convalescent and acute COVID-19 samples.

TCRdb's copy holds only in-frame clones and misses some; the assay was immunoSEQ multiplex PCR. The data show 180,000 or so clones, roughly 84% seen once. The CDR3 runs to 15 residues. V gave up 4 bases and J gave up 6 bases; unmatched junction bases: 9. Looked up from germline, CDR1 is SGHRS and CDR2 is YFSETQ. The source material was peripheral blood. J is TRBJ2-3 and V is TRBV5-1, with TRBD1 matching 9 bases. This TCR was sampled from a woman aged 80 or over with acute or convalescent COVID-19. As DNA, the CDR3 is TGCGCCAGCAGCCCCCGATCGGGACAGGGCGATACGCAGTATTTT. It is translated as CASSPRSGQGDTQYF.